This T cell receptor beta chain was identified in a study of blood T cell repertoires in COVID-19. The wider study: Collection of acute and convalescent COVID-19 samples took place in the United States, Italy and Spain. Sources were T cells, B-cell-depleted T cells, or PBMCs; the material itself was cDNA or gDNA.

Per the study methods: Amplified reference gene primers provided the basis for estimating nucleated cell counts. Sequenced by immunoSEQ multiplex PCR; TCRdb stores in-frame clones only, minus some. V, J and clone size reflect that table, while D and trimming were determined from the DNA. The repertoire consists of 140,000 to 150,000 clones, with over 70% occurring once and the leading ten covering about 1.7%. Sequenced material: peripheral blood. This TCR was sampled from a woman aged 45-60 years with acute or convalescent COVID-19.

The CDR3 reads CASREGGKGTQYF. Written as DNA, the CDR3 is TGTGCCAGCAGGGAGGGAGGAAAGGGGACCCAGTACTTC. This rearrangement joins TRBV2 to TRBJ2-5; weak D call: TRBD2 (6 bases). The germline V and J ends were trimmed by 6 bases and 7 bases, with 15 bases remaining between them. The CDR3 runs to 13 residues. Germline assignment: CDR1 SNHLY and CDR2 FYNNEI.